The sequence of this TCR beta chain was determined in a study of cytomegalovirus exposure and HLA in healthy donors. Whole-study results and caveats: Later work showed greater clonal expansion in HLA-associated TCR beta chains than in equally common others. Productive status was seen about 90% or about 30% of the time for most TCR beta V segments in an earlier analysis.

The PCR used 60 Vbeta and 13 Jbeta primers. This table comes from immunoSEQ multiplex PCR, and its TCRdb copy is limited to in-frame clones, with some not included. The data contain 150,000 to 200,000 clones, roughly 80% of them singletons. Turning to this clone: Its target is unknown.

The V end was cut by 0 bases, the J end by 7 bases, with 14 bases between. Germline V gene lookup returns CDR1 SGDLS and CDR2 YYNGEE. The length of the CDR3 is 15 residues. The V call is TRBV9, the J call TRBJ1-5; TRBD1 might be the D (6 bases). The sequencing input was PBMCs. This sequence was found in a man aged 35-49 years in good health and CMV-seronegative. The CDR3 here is CASSVDYRVGQPQHF. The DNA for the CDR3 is TGTGCCAGCAGCGTAGACTACAGGGTAGGACAGCCCCAGCATTTT.